This T cell receptor beta chain derives from a study of monozygotic twins with inflammatory bowel disease. TCRdb reprocessed the 5' RACE reads and reports one entry per CDR3 protein, with no DNA. The sample holds about 170,000 distinct CDR3 sequences. The CDR3 runs to 14 residues. Germline values: CDR1 SGHAT, CDR2 FQNNGV. Findings and caveats of the study: Distinguishing T cell subtypes was not possible. Varying immunosuppressive regimens may have increased patient repertoire variability. The inverse Simpson measure of TCRbeta diversity was lower in IBD patients than in healthy co-twins.

About this clonotype: The antigen is not known.

The V and J genes are TRBV11-2 and TRBJ1-2; the TRBD1 assignment by TCRdb is unverifiable without DNA. The clonotype originates from a human donor with ulcerative colitis or Crohn's disease, or a healthy co-twin of an affected twin (not recorded which). What was sequenced was blood. The CDR3 loop is CARSLPPGRGGYTF.